This T cell receptor (beta chain) was sequenced during a study of T cell responses to AZD1222 COVID-19 vaccine. Sequencing was performed with immunoSEQ multiplex PCR; in TCRdb, only in-frame clones are kept and a portion is missing. The sample shows 150,000 to 180,000 clones, about 85% of them seen only once. Trimming took 5 bases from V and 3 from J, leaving 4 bases between them. The CDR3 covers 11 residues. CDR1 and CDR2 from the germline V gene are SGHTA and FQGNSA. The receptor was isolated from an adult in good health. V is TRBV7-2 and J is TRBJ1-1; D unclear. Sequences were derived from peripheral blood, sampled on day 0 of AZD1222 vaccination. CDR3 sequence reads: CASSPHTEAFF. CDR3 DNA: TGTGCCAGCAGCCCCCACACTGAAGCTTTCTTT.